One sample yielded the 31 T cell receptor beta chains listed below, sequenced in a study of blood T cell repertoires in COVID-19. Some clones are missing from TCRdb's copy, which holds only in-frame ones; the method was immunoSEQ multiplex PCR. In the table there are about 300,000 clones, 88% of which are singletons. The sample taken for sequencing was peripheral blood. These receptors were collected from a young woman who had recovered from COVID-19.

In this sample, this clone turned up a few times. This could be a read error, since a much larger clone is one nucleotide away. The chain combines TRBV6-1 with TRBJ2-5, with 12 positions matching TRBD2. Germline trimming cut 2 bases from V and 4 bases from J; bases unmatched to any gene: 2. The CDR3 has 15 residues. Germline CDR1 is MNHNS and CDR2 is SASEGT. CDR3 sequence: CASSELAGGPETQYF. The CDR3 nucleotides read TGTGCCAGCAGTGAACTAGCGGGGGGGCCAGAGACCCAGTACTTC.

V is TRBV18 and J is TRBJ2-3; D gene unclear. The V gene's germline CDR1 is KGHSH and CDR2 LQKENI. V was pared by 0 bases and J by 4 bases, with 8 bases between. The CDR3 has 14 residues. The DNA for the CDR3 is TGTGCCAGCTCACCACCTTCTATACCAGATACGCAGTATTTT. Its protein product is CASSPPSIPDTQYF. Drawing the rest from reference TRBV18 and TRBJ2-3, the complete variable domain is NAGVMQNPRHLVRRRGQEARLRCSPMKGHSHVYWYRQLPEEGLKFMVYLQKENIIDESGMPKERFSAEFPKEGPSILRIQQVVRGDSAAYFCASSPPSIPDTQYFGPGTRLTVL.

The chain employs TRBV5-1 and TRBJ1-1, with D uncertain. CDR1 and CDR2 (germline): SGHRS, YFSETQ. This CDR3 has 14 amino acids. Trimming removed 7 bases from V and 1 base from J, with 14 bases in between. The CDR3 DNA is TGCGCCAGCCATGAGACACCACAGAACACTGAAGCTTTCTTT. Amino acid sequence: CASHETPQNTEAFF.

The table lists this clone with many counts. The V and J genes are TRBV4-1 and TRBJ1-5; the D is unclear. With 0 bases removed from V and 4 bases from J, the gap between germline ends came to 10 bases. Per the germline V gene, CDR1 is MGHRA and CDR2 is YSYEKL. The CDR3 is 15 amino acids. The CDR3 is CASSQENRENQPQHF. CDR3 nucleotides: TGCGCCAGCAGCCAAGAAAATAGAGAAAATCAGCCCCAGCATTTT.

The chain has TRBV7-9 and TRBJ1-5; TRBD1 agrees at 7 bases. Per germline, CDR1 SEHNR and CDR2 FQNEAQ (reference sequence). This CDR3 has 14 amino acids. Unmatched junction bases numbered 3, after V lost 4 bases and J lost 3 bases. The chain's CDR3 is CASSSGQINQPQHF. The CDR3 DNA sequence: TGTGCCAGCAGCTCGGGACAGATCAATCAGCCCCAGCATTTT.

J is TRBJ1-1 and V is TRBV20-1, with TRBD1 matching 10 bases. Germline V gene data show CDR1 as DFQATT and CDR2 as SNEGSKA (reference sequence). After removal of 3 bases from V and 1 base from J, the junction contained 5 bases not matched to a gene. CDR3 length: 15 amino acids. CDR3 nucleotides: TGCAGTGCTAGTCCGACAGGGGGCCAGAACACTGAAGCTTTCTTT. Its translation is CSASPTGGQNTEAFF.

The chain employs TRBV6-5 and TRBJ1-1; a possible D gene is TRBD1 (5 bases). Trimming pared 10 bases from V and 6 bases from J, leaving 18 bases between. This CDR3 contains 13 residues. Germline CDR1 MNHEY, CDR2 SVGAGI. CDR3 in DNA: TGTGCCATCAGCCAGGGTGGAGGGGCTGAAGCTTTCTTT. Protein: CAISQGGGAEAFF.

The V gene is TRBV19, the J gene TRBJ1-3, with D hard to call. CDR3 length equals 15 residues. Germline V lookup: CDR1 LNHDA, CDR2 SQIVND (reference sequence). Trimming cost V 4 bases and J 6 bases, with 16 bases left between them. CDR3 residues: CASSTQRGFANTIYF. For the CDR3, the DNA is TGTGCCAGTAGTACCCAACGGGGATTCGCAAACACCATATATTTT.

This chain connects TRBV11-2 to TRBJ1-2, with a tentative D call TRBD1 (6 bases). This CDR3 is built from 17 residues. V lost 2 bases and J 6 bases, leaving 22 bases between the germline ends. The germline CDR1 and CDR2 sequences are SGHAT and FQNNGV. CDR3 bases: TGTGCCAGCAGCTTAACGACAGGCAATTTGTCCCCCAATGGCTACACCTTC. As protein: CASSLTTGNLSPNGYTF.

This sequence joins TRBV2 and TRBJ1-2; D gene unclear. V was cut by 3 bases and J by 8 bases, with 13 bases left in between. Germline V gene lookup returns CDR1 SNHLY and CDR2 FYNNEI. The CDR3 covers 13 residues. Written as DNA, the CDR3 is TGTGCCAGCAGTGATTCAGTTTTGGTAGGCTACACCTTC. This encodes CASSDSVLVGYTF.

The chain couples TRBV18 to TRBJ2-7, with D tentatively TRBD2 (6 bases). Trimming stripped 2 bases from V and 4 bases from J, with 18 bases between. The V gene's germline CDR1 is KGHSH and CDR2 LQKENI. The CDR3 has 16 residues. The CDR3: CASSPGPAGREYEQYF. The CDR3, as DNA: TGTGCCAGCTCACCAGGACCGGCGGGGAGAGAATACGAGCAGTACTTC.

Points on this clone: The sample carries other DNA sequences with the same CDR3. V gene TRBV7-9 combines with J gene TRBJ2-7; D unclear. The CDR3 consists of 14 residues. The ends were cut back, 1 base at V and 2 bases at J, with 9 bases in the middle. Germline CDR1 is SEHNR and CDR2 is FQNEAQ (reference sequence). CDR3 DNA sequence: TGTGCCAGCAGCTTAGAGACGGGTACCTACGAGCAGTACTTC. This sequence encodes CASSLETGTYEQYF.

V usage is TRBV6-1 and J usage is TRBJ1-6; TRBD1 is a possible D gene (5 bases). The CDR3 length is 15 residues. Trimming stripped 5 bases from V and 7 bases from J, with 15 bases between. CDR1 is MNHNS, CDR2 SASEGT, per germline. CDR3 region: CASSQIRENNSPLHF. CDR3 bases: TGTGCCAGCAGTCAAATCAGGGAAAACAATTCACCCCTCCACTTT.

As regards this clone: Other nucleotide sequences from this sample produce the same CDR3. This CDR3 reads CASSLGGGETQYF. The CDR3 DNA follows: TGCGCCAGCAGCTTGGGTGGAGGGGAGACCCAGTACTTC. The chain carries TRBV5-1 and TRBJ2-5; possibly TRBD2 for D (6 bases). CDR1 is SGHRS and CDR2 is YFSETQ in the germline V gene. This CDR3 is built from 13 residues. V gave up 0 bases and J gave up 5 bases, with 8 bases separating them. Full variable domain (missing parts from reference TRBV5-1 and TRBJ2-5): KAGVTQTPRYLIKTRGQQVTLSCSPISGHRSVSWYQQTPGQGLQFLFEYFSETQRNKGNFPGRFSGRQFSNSRSEMNVSTLELGDSALYLCASSLGGGETQYFGPGTRLLVL.

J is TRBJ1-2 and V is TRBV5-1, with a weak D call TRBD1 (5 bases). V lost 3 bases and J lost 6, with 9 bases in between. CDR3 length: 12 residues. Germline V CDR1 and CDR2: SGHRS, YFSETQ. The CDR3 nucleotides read TGCGCCAGCAGCTCGGCAGGGAATGGCTACACCTTC. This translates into CASSSAGNGYTF.

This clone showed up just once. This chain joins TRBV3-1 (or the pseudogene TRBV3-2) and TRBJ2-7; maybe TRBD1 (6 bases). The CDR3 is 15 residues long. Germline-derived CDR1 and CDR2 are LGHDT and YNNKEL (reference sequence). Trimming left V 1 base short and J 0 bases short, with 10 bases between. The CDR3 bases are TGTGCCAGCAGCCAAGGGGTGGACAGCTCCTACGAGCAGTACTTC. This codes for CASSQGVDSSYEQYF.

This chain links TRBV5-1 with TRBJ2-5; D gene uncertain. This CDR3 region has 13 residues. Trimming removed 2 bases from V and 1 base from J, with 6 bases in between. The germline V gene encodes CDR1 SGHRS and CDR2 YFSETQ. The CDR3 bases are TGCGCCAGCAGCTTTGCGGTCCAAGAGACCCAGTACTTC. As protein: CASSFAVQETQYF.

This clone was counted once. The CDR3 DNA reads as TGCGCCAGCAGTGAGACCACAGTTTACGAGCAGTACTTC. It specifies CASSETTVYEQYF. The rearrangement links TRBV10-2 to TRBJ2-7, with D unclear. In germline, CDR1 is WSHSY, CDR2 SAAADI. V was clipped by 2 bases and J by 4 bases, with 9 bases between them. The length of the CDR3 is 13 residues.

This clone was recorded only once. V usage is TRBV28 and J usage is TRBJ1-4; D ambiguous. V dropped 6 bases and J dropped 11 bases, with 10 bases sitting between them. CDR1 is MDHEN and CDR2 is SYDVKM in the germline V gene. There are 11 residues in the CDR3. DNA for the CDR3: TGTGCCAGCAGGCGCCTGAAGAAACTGTTTTTT. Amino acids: CASRRLKKLFF.

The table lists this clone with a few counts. The CDR3 sequence is CASRTGPEGTGELFF. The CDR3 DNA is TGTGCCAGCAGGACAGGGCCAGAAGGCACCGGGGAGCTGTTTTTT. The chain has TRBV6-4 and TRBJ2-2, with 7 bases identical to TRBD1. CDR3 size: 15 residues. V was pared by 6 bases and J by 4 bases, with 8 bases of the junction left unmatched. Germline values: CDR1 MRHNA, CDR2 SNTAGT.

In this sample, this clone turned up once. The CDR3 region is CASSLREAHFTEAFF. The CDR3 DNA sequence: TGTGCCAGCAGCTTGAGGGAGGCCCATTTTACCGAAGCTTTCTTT. The chain has TRBV5-5 and TRBJ1-1, with D uncertain. Trimming stripped 1 base from V and 8 bases from J, with 18 bases between. From germline, CDR1 is SGHKS and CDR2 YYEKEE (reference sequence). The CDR3 is made up of 15 amino acids.

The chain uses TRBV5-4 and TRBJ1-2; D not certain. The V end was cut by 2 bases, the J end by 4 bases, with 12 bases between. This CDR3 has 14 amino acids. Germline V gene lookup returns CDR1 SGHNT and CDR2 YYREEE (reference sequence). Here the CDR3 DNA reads TGTGCCAGCAGCTTCCTTACAGTCAGCTATGGCTACACCTTC. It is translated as CASSFLTVSYGYTF.

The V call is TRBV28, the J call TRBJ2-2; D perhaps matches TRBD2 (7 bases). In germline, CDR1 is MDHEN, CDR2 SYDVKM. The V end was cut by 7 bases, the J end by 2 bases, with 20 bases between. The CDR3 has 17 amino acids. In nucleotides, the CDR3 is TGTGCCAGCACCAAAGGGAGGGGGACCCTAAACACCGGGGAGCTGTTTTTT. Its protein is CASTKGRGTLNTGELFF.

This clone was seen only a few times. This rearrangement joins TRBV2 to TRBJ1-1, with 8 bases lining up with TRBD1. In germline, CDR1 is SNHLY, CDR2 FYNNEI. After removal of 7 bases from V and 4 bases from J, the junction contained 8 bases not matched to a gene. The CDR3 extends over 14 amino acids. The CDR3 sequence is CASISIGQGTEAFF. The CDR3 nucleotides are TGTGCCAGCATTTCAATAGGACAGGGCACTGAAGCTTTCTTT.

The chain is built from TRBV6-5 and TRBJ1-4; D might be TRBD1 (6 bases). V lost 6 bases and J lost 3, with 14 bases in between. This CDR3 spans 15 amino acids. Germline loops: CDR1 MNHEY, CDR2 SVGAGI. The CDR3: CASRRTGPSNEKLFF. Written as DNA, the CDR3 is TGTGCCAGCAGGCGCACAGGGCCTTCTAATGAAAAACTGTTTTTT.

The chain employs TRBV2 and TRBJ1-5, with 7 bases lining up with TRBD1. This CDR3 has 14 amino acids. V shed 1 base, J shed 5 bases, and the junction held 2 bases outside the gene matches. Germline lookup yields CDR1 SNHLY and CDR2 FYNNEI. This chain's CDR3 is CASSEEQGDQPQHF. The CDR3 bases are TGTGCCAGCAGTGAAGAGCAGGGGGATCAGCCCCAGCATTTT.

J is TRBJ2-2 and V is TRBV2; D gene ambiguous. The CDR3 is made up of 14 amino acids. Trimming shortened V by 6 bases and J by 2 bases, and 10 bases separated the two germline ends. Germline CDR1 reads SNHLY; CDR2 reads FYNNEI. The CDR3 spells CASRTWRNTGELFF. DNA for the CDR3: TGTGCCAGCAGGACTTGGCGAAACACCGGGGAGCTGTTTTTT.

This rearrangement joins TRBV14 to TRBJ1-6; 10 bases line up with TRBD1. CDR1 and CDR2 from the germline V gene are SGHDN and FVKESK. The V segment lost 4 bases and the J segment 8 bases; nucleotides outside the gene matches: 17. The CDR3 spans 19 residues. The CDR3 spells CASSPGFSRDRGWDSPLHF. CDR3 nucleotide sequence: TGTGCCAGCAGCCCCGGGTTTAGCCGGGACAGGGGATGGGATTCACCCCTCCACTTT.

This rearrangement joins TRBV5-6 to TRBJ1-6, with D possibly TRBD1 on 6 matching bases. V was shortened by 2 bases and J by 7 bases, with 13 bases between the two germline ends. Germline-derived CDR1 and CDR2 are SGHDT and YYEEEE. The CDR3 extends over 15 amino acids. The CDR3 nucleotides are TGTGCCAGCAGCTTCGGGGGGCGCGGGAATTCACCCCTCCACTTT. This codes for CASSFGGRGNSPLHF.

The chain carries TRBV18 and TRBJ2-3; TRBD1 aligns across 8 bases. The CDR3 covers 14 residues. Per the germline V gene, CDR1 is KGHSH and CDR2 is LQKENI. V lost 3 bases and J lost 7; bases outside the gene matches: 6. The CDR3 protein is CASSPGTGDNTQYF. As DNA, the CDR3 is TGTGCCAGCTCACCCGGGACAGGAGATAATACGCAGTATTTT.

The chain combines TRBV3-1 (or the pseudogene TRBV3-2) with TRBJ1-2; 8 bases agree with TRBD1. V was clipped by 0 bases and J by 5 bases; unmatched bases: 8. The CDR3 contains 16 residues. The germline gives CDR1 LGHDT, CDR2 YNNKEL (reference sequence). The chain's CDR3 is CASSQDRTGFSYGYTF. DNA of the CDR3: TGTGCCAGCAGCCAAGATCGGACAGGGTTCAGTTATGGCTACACCTTC.